This passage covers 28 T cell receptor beta chains from one sample sequenced in a study of vaccination effects on CD4 cells after COVID-19. The table came from immunoSEQ multiplex PCR; TCRdb's copy has only in-frame clones and leaves some out. This table has tens of thousands of clones, around 72% appearing once. Before sequencing took place, the ViraFEST assay used viral peptide pools to expand antigen-specific CD4+ T cells. Isolating CD4+ T cells followed approximately 9 days of culture. SARS-CoV-2 infection was confirmed by PCR in the person between March and December 2020. Antigens for these TCRs are unknown. Sequences were derived from CD4+ T cells from PBMCs cultured with HCoV-NL63 spike peptides, sampled before COVID-19 vaccination. The receptor source for this set is a human donor who had a prior SARS-CoV-2 infection.

The chain carries TRBV7-9 and TRBJ2-5, with 12 bases matching TRBD2. J was trimmed by 1 base and V by 1 base; bases with no gene match: 7. Germline-derived CDR1 and CDR2 are SEHNR and FQNEAQ (reference sequence). This CDR3 comprises 18 residues. For the CDR3, the DNA is TGTGCCAGCAGCTTAGGGACTAGCGGGGCGAGAAGCCAAGAGACCCAGTACTTC. This gives the protein CASSLGTSGARSQETQYF.

The chain recombines TRBV5-1 with TRBJ2-5, with 10 nucleotides matching TRBD2. Trimming removed 4 bases from V and 3 bases from J; junction bases left unmatched: 9. The V gene's germline CDR1 is SGHRS and CDR2 YFSETQ. The CDR3 spans 16 residues. The CDR3 spells CASSHRRAGGEETQYF. CDR3 in DNA: TGCGCCAGCAGCCACAGACGAGCGGGGGGGGAAGAGACCCAGTACTTC.

This sequence joins TRBV4-2 and TRBJ2-3; TRBD2 agrees at 7 bases. Trimming removed 1 base from V and 1 base from J; junction bases left unmatched: 5. The CDR3 length is 16 residues. Germline V gene lookup returns CDR1 LGHNA and CDR2 YNFKEQ. The CDR3 sequence: CASSQVSSGGTDTQYF. In nucleotides, the CDR3 is TGTGCCAGCAGCCAAGTTTCGAGCGGGGGCACAGATACGCAGTATTTT.

J is TRBJ1-6 and V is TRBV3-1 (or the pseudogene TRBV3-2); D is perhaps TRBD1 (5 bases). Per the germline V gene, CDR1 is LGHDT and CDR2 is YNNKEL (reference sequence). The V gene lost 5 bases and the J gene lost 14 bases, with 19 bases spanning the gap. The CDR3 loop spans 14 amino acids. The CDR3 is CASSSRFGLGALHF. CDR3 sequence (DNA): TGTGCCAGCAGCTCAAGATTCGGTCTGGGGGCCCTCCACTTT.

Written as DNA, the CDR3 is TGTGCCATCAGTGAGTCGATTGAGCGGTCCTACGAGCAGTACTTC. It specifies CAISESIERSYEQYF. The chain carries TRBV10-3 and TRBJ2-7; tentative D call: TRBD2 (5 bases). V was trimmed by 0 bases and J by 1 base, leaving 10 bases between them. The germline CDR1 and CDR2 sequences are ENHRY and SYGVKD. This CDR3 contains 15 residues.

V gene TRBV7-2 combines with J gene TRBJ2-1; D is possibly TRBD2 (6 bases). The CDR3 contains 17 residues. The germline gives CDR1 SGHTA, CDR2 FQGNSA. V shed 0 bases and J shed 4 bases, with 16 bases lying between them. The CDR3 bases are TGTGCCAGCAGCTTAGCGGTAGGGCTAGCGAGGTACAATGAGCAGTTCTTC. Translated: CASSLAVGLARYNEQFF.

The V and J genes are TRBV5-1 and TRBJ2-1, with TRBD2 matching over 8 bases. The CDR3 contains 15 residues. V dropped 4 bases and J dropped 7; count of bases not matched to a gene: 10. Germline CDR1 and CDR2: SGHRS and YFSETQ. CDR3 nucleotide sequence: TGCGCCAGCAGCAGGGGACTAGTAACACCGAATGAGCAGTTCTTC. This sequence encodes CASSRGLVTPNEQFF.

The sample holds one count of this clone. The CDR3 here is CSVGGTSGTFTDTQYF. CDR3 sequence (DNA): TGCAGCGTCGGGGGGACTAGCGGAACCTTCACAGATACGCAGTATTTT. This sequence joins TRBV29-1 and TRBJ2-3; 11 nucleotides match TRBD2. The CDR3 length is 16 residues. J was trimmed by 2 bases and V by 6 bases; bases with no gene match: 10. CDR1 and CDR2 from the germline V gene are SQVTM and ANQGSEA.

This clone came up once. The chain is built from TRBV24-1 and TRBJ2-3; the D gene is possibly TRBD1 (6 bases). This CDR3 has 15 amino acids. Germline V lookup: CDR1 KGHDR, CDR2 SFDVKD. V was clipped by 6 bases and J by 0 bases, with 12 bases between them. The CDR3 coding sequence is TGTGCCACCAGTTTAGGGGGATTTAGCACAGATACGCAGTATTTT. This encodes CATSLGGFSTDTQYF.

The chain carries TRBV5-1 and TRBJ2-3, with D tentatively TRBD1 (6 bases). The germline V gene has CDR1 SGHRS and CDR2 YFSETQ. CDR3 length: 16 amino acids. Trimming took 0 bases from V and 1 from J, leaving 12 bases between them. The CDR3 coding sequence is TGCGCCAGCAGCTTGGCCATTAACAGGGGCACAGATACGCAGTATTTT. As protein: CASSLAINRGTDTQYF.

This sequence joins TRBV24-1 and TRBJ2-1, with 10 bases matching TRBD2. V gave up 9 bases and J gave up 8 bases; unmatched junction bases: 12. This CDR3 contains 15 residues. CDR1 KGHDR and CDR2 SFDVKD come from the germline V gene. CDR3 region: CATASLAGSFDEQFF. The CDR3, as DNA: TGTGCCACCGCGTCACTAGCGGGATCTTTCGATGAGCAGTTCTTC.

This clone was observed once. CDR3 DNA: TGTGCCAGCAGCTACTTAGGTTTGTCCAGGTCGAACACTGAAGCTTTCTTT. Translation gives CASSYLGLSRSNTEAFF. The rearrangement joins TRBV7-2 to TRBJ1-1; D is unclear. The germline CDR1 and CDR2 sequences are SGHTA and FQGNSA. The CDR3 has 17 residues. V was clipped by 4 bases and J by 1 base, with 19 bases between them.

There are a few counts of this clone. The chain carries TRBV7-9 and TRBJ1-1, with D unclear. Trimming shortened V by 5 bases and J by 3 bases, and 13 bases separated the two germline ends. The CDR3 runs 14 residues. Germline loops: CDR1 SEHNR, CDR2 FQNEAQ (reference sequence). The CDR3 sequence is CASSVGRVDTEAFF. The DNA for the CDR3 is TGTGCCAGCAGCGTAGGGAGGGTGGACACTGAAGCTTTCTTT.

This clone came up a few times. The V call is TRBV11-2, the J call TRBJ2-7; 11 bases are a match to TRBD2. Germline CDR1 reads SGHAT; CDR2 reads FQNNGV. This CDR3 is 15 amino acids long. V gave up 5 bases and J gave up 2 bases; unmatched junction bases: 5. Here the CDR3 DNA reads TGTGCCAGCAGCGGGCGACTAGCGGGGCCCTACGAGCAGTACTTC. Translating it yields CASSGRLAGPYEQYF.

V and J are TRBV20-1 and TRBJ2-3, with D hard to call. CDR1 and CDR2 from the germline V gene are DFQATT and SNEGSKA (reference sequence). This CDR3 has 11 residues. Trimming cost V 3 bases and J 6 bases, with 7 bases left between them. The CDR3 DNA is TGCAGTGCTAGGATCGGGGATACGCAGTATTTT. It is translated as CSARIGDTQYF.

This clone has more than one count but fewer than ten. J is TRBJ2-1 and V is TRBV4-3, with 7 bases lining up with TRBD2. Germline V CDR1 and CDR2: LGHNA, YSLEER. The V and J ends lost 3 bases and 0 bases, in that order; junction bases with no gene match: 5. The CDR3 totals 16 residues. For the CDR3, the DNA is TGCGCCAGCAGCCACCTAGCGGTTGGCTCCTACAATGAGCAGTTCTTC. This encodes CASSHLAVGSYNEQFF.

This clone occurred a few times. This chain joins TRBV6-6 and TRBJ2-2, with 7 nucleotides matching TRBD1. The length of the CDR3 is 14 residues. The ends lost 6 bases at V and 4 bases at J; junction bases unmatched: 5. In germline, CDR1 is MNHNY, CDR2 SVGAGI (reference sequence). CDR3 nucleotides: TGTGCCAGCAGCCGGGACAGATCCACCGGGGAGCTGTTTTTT. This translates into CASSRDRSTGELFF.

The chain links TRBV7-3 to TRBJ2-2, with D unclear. This CDR3 spans 13 amino acids. In germline, CDR1 is SGHTA, CDR2 FQGTGA. Trimming removed 4 bases at V and 6 bases at J, with 9 bases between. The CDR3: CASSSTRAGELFF. CDR3 DNA: TGTGCCAGCAGCTCAACAAGGGCCGGGGAGCTGTTTTTT.

This clone was seen a handful of times. The chain carries TRBV5-6 and TRBJ1-2; D may be TRBD1 (6 bases). V was cut by 2 bases and J by 6 bases, with 14 bases left in between. CDR1 is SGHDT and CDR2 is YYEEEE in the germline V gene. The CDR3 length is 14 residues. The chain's CDR3 is CASSFGGRENGYTF. CDR3 sequence (DNA): TGTGCCAGCAGCTTCGGGGGGCGCGAGAATGGCTACACCTTC. Variable domain in full (rest from reference TRBV5-6 and TRBJ1-2): DAGVTQSPTHLIKTRGQQVTLRCSPKSGHDTVSWYQQALGQGPQFIFQYYEEEERQRGNFPDRFSGHQFPNYSSELNVNALLLGDSALYLCASSFGGRENGYTFGSGTRLTVV.

V and J are TRBV7-9 and TRBJ2-1, with TRBD2 matching 8 bases. V lost 3 bases and J lost 7; bases outside the gene matches: 8. Germline CDR1 SEHNR, CDR2 FQNEAQ (reference sequence). This CDR3 spans 15 amino acids. CDR3 sequence: CASSFFGGAGNEQFF. DNA for the CDR3: TGTGCCAGCAGCTTCTTCGGGGGGGCCGGAAATGAGCAGTTCTTC. Complete variable domain (other parts from reference TRBV7-9 and TRBJ2-1): DTGVSQNPRHKITKRGQNVTFRCDPISEHNRLYWYRQTLGQGPEFLTYFQNEAQLEKSRLLSDRFSAERPKGSFSTLEIQRTEQGDSAMYLCASSFFGGAGNEQFFGPGTRLTVL.

This clone was seen a single time. The rearrangement joins TRBV6-2 or TRBV6-3 to TRBJ2-2; 11 nucleotides align to TRBD2. Germline CDR1 and CDR2: MNHEY and SVGEGT. V lost 2 bases and J lost 7; bases outside the gene matches: 9. This CDR3 contains 17 residues. In nucleotides, the CDR3 is TGTGCCAGCAGTTACCCCCGACTAGCGGGGTTAATCGGGGAGCTGTTTTTT. This codes for CASSYPRLAGLIGELFF.

The chain combines TRBV9 with TRBJ2-3; D might be TRBD2 (6 bases). CDR3 length: 17 residues. Per the germline V gene, CDR1 is SGDLS and CDR2 is YYNGEE. V lost 3 bases and J lost 1, with 18 bases in between. The CDR3 sequence: CASSARFSSERTDTQYF. CDR3 nucleotide sequence: TGTGCCAGCAGCGCCCGGTTCTCTAGCGAACGCACAGATACGCAGTATTTT.

The gene calls are TRBV29-1 and TRBJ1-4; possibly TRBD1 for D (6 bases). The CDR3 loop spans 12 amino acids. V was clipped by 4 bases and J by 6 bases, with 9 bases between them. Germline V lookup: CDR1 SQVTM, CDR2 ANQGSEA. CDR3 sequence reads: CSVVQGDEKLFF. CDR3 sequence (DNA): TGCAGCGTTGTACAGGGAGATGAAAAACTGTTTTTT. The variable domain in full, completed from reference TRBV29-1 and TRBJ1-4, reads SAVISQKPSRDICQRGTSLTIQCQVDSQVTMMFWYRQQPGQSLTLIATANQGSEATYESGFVIDKFPISRPNLTFSTLTVSNMSPEDSSIYLCSVVQGDEKLFFGSGTQLSVL.

This chain connects TRBV9 to TRBJ1-2; TRBD1 is a possible D gene (5 bases). Germline CDR1 is SGDLS and CDR2 is YYNGEE. V dropped 0 bases and J dropped 4 bases, with 16 bases sitting between them. CDR3 length equals 16 residues. CDR3 sequence: CASSVARGREGYGYTF. The CDR3 DNA sequence: TGTGCCAGCAGCGTAGCCCGGGGACGGGAAGGCTATGGCTACACCTTC.

The chain has TRBV5-6 and TRBJ1-1; tentative D call: TRBD1 (6 bases). With 3 bases removed from V and 0 bases from J, the gap between germline ends came to 12 bases. The CDR3 consists of 15 residues. CDR1 and CDR2 (germline): SGHDT, YYEEEE. The CDR3, as DNA: TGTGCCAGCAGCTACCTGGGGGGGCTGAACACTGAAGCTTTCTTT. It encodes CASSYLGGLNTEAFF.

A few counts support this clone. The J gene is TRBJ1-1, the V gene TRBV7-9; possibly TRBD1 for D (6 bases). V lost 5 bases, J lost 5 bases, and 18 bases lay in between. CDR3 length: 15 amino acids. Germline V lookup: CDR1 SEHNR, CDR2 FQNEAQ (reference sequence). Here the CDR3 reads CASSTYRVRGTEAFF. The CDR3 DNA reads as TGTGCCAGCAGCACATACAGGGTGAGGGGAACTGAAGCTTTCTTT. Combining the CDR3 with reference TRBV7-9 and TRBJ1-1 gives the whole variable domain DTGVSQNPRHKITKRGQNVTFRCDPISEHNRLYWYRQTLGQGPEFLTYFQNEAQLEKSRLLSDRFSAERPKGSFSTLEIQRTEQGDSAMYLCASSTYRVRGTEAFFGQGTRLTVV.

The rearrangement uses TRBV7-4 and TRBJ2-1; D is unclear. The germline V and J ends were trimmed by 5 bases and 4 bases, with 9 bases remaining between them. CDR1 SGHVT and CDR2 SQSDAQ come from the germline V gene. The CDR3 contains 13 residues. The CDR3 DNA sequence: TGTGCCAGCAGCCCGGACGGATACAATGAGCAGTTCTTC. It specifies CASSPDGYNEQFF.

This rearrangement joins TRBV5-5 to TRBJ1-2; tentatively, D is TRBD1 (5 bases). Trimming pared 2 bases from V and 7 bases from J, leaving 9 bases between. Germline lookup yields CDR1 SGHKS and CDR2 YYEKEE (reference sequence). This CDR3 has 12 amino acids. The chain's CDR3 is CASSFSRVGYTF. The CDR3 DNA reads TGTGCCAGCAGCTTCAGCAGGGTTGGCTACACCTTC.